The sequence of this T cell receptor beta chain was determined in a study of blood T cell repertoires in COVID-19. TCRdb's copy holds only in-frame clones and misses some; the assay was immunoSEQ multiplex PCR. The sample holds 250,000 to 300,000 clones; around 84% are singletons and the top ten take under 5%. Clinical history as reported by participants underpinned cohort assignment. V lost 1 base and J lost 3; bases outside the gene matches: 0. Germline V gene lookup returns CDR1 SGHAT and CDR2 FQNNGV. This CDR3 has 14 amino acids. Input material: PBMCs or T cells enriched from blood (not recorded which). This receptor was obtained from a man in his thirties or forties with acute COVID-19. The J gene is TRBJ2-7, the V gene TRBV11-2, with TRBD1 matching 10 bases. The CDR3: CASSLGTGGYEQYV. CDR3 nucleotides: TGTGCCAGCAGCTTAGGGACAGGGGGCTACGAGCAGTACGTC.